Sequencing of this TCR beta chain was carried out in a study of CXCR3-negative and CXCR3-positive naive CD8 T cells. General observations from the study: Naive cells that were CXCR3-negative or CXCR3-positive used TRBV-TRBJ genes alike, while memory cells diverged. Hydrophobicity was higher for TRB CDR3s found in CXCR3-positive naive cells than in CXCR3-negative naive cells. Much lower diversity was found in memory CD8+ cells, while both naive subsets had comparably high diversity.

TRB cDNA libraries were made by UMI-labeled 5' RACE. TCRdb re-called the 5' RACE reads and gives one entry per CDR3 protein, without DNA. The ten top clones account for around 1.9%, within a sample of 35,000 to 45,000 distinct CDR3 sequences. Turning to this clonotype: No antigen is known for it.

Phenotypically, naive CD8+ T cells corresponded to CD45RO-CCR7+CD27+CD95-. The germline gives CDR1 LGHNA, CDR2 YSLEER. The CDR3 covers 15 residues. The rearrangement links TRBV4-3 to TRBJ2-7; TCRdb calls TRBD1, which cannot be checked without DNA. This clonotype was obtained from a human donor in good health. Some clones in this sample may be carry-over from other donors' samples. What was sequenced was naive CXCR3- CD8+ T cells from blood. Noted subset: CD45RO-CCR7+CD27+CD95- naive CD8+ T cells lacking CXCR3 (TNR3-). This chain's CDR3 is CASSPTRGSSYEQYF.